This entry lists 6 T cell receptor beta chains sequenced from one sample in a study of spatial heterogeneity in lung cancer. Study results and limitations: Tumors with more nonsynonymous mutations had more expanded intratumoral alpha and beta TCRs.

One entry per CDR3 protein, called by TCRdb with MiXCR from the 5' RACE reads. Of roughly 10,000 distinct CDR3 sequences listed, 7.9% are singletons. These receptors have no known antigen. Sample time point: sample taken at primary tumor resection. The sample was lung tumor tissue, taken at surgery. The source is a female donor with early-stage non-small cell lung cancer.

The CDR3 DNA sequence: TGTGCCAGCAGTTACGGGGCAGGGGGCTCTGGAAACACCATATATTTT. Translated: CASSYGAGGSGNTIYF. V and J are TRBV6-5 and TRBJ1-3, with 7 bases aligning to TRBD1. V shed 2 bases, J shed 0 bases, and the junction held 4 bases outside the gene matches. Germline V gene lookup returns CDR1 MNHEY and CDR2 SVGAGI. The CDR3 extends over 16 amino acids.

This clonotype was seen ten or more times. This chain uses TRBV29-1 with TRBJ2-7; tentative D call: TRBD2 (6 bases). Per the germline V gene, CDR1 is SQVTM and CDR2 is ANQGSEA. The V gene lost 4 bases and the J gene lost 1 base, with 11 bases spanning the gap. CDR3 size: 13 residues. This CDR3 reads CSVASDSSYEQYF. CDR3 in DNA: TGCAGCGTTGCTAGCGACAGTTCCTACGAGCAGTACTTC.

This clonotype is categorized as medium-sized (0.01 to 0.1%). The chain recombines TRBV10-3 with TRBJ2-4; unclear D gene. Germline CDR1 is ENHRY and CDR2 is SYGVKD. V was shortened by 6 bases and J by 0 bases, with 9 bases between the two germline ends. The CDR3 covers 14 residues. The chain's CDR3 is CAISSELAKNIQYF. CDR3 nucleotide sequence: TGTGCCATCAGCTCCGAGTTAGCCAAAAACATTCAGTACTTC.

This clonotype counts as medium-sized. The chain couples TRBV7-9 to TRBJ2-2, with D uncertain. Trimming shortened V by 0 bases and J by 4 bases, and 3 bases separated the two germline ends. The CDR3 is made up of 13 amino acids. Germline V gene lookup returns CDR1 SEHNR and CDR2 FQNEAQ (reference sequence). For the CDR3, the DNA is TGTGCCAGCAGCTTAGCAGGCACCGGGGAGCTGTTTTTT. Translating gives CASSLAGTGELFF. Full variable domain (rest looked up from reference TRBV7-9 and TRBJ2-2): DTGVSQNPRHKITKRGQNVTFRCDPISEHNRLYWYRQTLGQGPEFLTYFQNEAQLEKSRLLSDRFSAERPKGSFSTLEIQRTEQGDSAMYLCASSLAGTGELFFGEGSRLTVL.

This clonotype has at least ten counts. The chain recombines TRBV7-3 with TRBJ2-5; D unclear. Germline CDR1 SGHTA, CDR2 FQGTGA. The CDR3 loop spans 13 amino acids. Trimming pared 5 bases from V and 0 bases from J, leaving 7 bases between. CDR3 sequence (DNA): TGTGCCAGCAGCGCCCAGGACCAAGAGACCCAGTACTTC. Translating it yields CASSAQDQETQYF.

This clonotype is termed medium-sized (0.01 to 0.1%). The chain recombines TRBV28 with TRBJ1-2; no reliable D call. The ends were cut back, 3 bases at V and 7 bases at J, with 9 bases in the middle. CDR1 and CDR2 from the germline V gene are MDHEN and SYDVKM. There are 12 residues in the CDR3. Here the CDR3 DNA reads TGTGCCAGCAGTTTTTGGGAAAGTGGCTACACCTTC. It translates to CASSFWESGYTF.